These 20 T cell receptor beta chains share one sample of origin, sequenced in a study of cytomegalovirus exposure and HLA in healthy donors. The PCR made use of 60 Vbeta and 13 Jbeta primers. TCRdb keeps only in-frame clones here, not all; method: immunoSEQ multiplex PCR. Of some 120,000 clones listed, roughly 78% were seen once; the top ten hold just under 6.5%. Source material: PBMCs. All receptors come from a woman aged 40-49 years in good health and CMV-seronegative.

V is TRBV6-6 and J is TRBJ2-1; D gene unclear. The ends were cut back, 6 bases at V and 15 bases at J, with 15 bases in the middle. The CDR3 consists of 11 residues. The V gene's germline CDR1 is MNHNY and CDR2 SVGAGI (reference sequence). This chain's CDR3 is CASRNNGGMFF. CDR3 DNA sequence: TGTGCCAGCAGGAACAATGGCGGAATGTTCTTC.

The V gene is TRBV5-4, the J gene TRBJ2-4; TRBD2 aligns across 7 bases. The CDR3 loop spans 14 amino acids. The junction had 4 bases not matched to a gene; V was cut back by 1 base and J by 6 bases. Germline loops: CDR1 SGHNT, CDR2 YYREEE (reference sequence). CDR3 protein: CASSLSWGGNIQYF. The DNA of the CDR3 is TGTGCCAGCAGCTTGTCGTGGGGGGGAAACATTCAGTACTTC.

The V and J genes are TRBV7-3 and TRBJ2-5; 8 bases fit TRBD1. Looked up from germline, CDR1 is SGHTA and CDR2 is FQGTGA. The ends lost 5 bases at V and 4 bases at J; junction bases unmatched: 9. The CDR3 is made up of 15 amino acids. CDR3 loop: CASSPTGTGRETQYF. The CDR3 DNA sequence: TGTGCCAGCAGCCCGACCGGGACAGGCAGAGAGACCCAGTACTTC. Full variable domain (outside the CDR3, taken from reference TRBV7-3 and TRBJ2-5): GAGVSQTPSNKVTEKGKYVELRCDPISGHTALYWYRQSLGQGPEFLIYFQGTGAADDSGLPNDRFFAVRPEGSVSTLKIQRTERGDSAVYLCASSPTGTGRETQYFGPGTRLLVL.

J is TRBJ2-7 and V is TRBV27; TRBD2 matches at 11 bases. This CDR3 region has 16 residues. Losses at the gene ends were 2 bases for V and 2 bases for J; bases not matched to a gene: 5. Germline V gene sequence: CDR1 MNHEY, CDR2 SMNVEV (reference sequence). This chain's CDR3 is CASSLHTSGSPYEQYF. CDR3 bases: TGTGCCAGCAGTTTACACACTAGCGGGAGCCCCTACGAGCAGTACTTC.

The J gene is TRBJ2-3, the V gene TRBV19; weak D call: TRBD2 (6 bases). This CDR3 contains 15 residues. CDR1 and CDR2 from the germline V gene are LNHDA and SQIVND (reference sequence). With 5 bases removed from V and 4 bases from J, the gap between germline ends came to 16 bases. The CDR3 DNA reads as TGTGCCAGTAGTTTAACCCGGGGGACGGCAGATACGCAGTATTTT. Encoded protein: CASSLTRGTADTQYF.

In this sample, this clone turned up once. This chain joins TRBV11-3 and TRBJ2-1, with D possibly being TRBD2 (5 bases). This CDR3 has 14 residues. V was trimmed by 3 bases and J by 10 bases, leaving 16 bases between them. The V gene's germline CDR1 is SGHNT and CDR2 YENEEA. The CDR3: CASSLPDSSGEQFF. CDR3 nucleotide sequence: TGTGCCAGCAGCTTGCCGGACTCCTCCGGGGAGCAGTTCTTC.

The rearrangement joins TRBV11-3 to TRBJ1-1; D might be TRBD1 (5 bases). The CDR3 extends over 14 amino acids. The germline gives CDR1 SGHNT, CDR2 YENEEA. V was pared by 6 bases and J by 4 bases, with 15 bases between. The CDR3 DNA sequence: TGTGCCAGCAGTCCCGGCAGGGTAAGCACTGAAGCTTTCTTT. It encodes CASSPGRVSTEAFF.

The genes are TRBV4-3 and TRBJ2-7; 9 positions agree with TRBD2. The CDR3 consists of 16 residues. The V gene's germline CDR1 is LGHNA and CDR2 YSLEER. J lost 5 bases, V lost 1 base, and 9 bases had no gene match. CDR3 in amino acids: CASSQVAASGTHEQYF. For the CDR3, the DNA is TGCGCCAGCAGCCAAGTCGCGGCTAGCGGGACCCACGAGCAGTACTTC.

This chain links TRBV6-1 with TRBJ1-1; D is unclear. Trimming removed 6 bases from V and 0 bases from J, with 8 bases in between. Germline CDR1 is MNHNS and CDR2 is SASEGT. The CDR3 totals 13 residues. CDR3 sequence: CASSPQVNTEAFF. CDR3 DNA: TGTGCCAGCAGCCCGCAGGTGAACACTGAAGCTTTCTTT.

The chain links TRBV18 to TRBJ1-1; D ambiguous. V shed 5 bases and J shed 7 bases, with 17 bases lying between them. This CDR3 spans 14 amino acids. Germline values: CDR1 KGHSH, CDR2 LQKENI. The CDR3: CASSFSGLSGEAFF. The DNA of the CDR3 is TGTGCCAGCTCATTTTCAGGACTTTCGGGTGAAGCTTTCTTT.

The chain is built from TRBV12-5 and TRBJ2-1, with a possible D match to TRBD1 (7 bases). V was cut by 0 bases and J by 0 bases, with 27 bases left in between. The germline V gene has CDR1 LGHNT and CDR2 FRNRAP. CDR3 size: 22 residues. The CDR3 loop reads CASGLVVGPSGGDRNSYNEQFF. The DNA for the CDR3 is TGTGCTAGTGGTTTGGTCGTCGGTCCATCAGGCGGGGACAGAAACTCCTACAATGAGCAGTTCTTC. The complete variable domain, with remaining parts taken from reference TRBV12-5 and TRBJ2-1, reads DARVTQTPRHKVTEMGQEVTMRCQPILGHNTVFWYRQTMMQGLELLAYFRNRAPLDDSGMPKDRFSAEMPDATLATLKIQPSEPRDSAVYFCASGLVVGPSGGDRNSYNEQFFGPGTRLTVL.

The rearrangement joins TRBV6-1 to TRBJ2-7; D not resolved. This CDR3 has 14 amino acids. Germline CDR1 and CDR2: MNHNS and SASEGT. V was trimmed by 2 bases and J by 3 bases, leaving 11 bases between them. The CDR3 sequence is CASSERLPSYEQYF. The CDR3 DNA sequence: TGTGCCAGCAGTGAACGACTGCCGAGCTACGAGCAGTACTTC.

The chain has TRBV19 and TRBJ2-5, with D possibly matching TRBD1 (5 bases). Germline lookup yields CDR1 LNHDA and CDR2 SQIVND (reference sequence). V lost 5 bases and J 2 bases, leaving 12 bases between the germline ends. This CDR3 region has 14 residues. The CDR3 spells CASSPTTVQETQYF. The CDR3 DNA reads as TGTGCCAGTAGTCCGACGACAGTTCAAGAGACCCAGTACTTC.

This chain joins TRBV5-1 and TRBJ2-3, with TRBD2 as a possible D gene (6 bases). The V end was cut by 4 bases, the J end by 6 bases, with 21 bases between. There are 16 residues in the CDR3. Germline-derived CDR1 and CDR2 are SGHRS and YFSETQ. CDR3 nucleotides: TGCGCCAGCAGCCCGGCGAGCGGGCCACCGGGGGATACGCAGTATTTT. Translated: CASSPASGPPGDTQYF. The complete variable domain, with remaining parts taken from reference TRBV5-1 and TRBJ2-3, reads KAGVTQTPRYLIKTRGQQVTLSCSPISGHRSVSWYQQTPGQGLQFLFEYFSETQRNKGNFPGRFSGRQFSNSRSEMNVSTLELGDSALYLCASSPASGPPGDTQYFGPGTRLTVL.

CDR3 in amino acids: CASSLVGSSNEQFF. CDR3 nucleotides: TGTGCCAGCAGCTTAGTAGGGAGCTCTAATGAGCAGTTCTTC. This chain uses TRBV7-6 with TRBJ2-1, with D perhaps TRBD2 (5 bases). The germline CDR1 and CDR2 sequences are SGHVS and FNYEAQ. Trimming shortened V by 1 base and J by 7 bases, and 11 bases separated the two germline ends. This CDR3 has 14 amino acids. The full variable domain, its missing parts supplied by reference TRBV7-6 and TRBJ2-1, is GAGVSQSPRYKVTKRGQDVALRCDPISGHVSLYWYRQALGQGPEFLTYFNYEAQQDKSGLPNDRFSAERPEGSISTLTIQRTEQRDSAMYRCASSLVGSSNEQFFGPGTRLTVL.

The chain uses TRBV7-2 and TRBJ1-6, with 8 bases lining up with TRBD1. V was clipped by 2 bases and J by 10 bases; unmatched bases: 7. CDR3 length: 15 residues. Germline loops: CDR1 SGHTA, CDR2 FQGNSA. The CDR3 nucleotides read TGTGCCAGCAGCTTAAGAACAGGGGGTAGGTCACCCCTCCACTTT. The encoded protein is CASSLRTGGRSPLHF.

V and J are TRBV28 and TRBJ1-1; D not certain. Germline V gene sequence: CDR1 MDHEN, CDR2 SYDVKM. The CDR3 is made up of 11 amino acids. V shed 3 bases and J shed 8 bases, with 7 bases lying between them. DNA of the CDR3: TGTGCCAGCAGTTTGGCCGGGGAAGCTTTCTTT. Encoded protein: CASSLAGEAFF.

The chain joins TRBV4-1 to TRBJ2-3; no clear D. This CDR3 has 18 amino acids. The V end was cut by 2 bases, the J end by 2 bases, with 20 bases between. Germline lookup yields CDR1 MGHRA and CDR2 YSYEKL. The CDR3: CASSQSPPPRRNTDTQYF. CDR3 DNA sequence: TGCGCCAGCAGCCAATCCCCCCCGCCTAGAAGGAACACAGATACGCAGTATTTT.

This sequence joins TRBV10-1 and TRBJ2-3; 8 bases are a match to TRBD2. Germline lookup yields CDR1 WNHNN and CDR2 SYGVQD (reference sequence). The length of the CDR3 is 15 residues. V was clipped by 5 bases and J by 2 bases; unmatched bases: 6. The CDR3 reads CASSSSGSDTDTQYF. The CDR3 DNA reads TGCGCCAGCAGTTCCAGCGGGAGTGACACAGATACGCAGTATTTT.

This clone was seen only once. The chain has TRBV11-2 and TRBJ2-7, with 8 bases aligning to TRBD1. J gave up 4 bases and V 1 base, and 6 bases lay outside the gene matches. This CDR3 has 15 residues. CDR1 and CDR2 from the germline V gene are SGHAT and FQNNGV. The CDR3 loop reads CASSLARTGIYEQYF. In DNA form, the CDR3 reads TGTGCCAGCAGCTTAGCACGGACAGGGATTTACGAGCAGTACTTC. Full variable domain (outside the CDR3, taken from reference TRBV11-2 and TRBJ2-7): EAGVAQSPRYKIIEKRQSVAFWCNPISGHATLYWYQQILGQGPKLLIQFQNNGVVDDSQLPKDRFSAERLKGVDSTLKIQPAKLEDSAVYLCASSLARTGIYEQYFGPGTRLTVT.